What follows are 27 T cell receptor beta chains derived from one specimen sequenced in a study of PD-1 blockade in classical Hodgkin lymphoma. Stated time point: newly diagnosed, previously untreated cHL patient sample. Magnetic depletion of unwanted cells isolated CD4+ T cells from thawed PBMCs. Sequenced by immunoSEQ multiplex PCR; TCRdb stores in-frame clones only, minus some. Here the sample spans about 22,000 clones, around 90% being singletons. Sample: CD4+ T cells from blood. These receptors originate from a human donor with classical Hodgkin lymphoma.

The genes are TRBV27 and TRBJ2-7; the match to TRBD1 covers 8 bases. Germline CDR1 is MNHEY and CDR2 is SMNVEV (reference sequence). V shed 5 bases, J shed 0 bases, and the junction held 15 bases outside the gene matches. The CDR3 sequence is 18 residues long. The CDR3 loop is CASSRRQGPSWSSYEQYF. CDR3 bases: TGTGCCAGCAGTCGTCGACAGGGGCCCTCATGGAGCTCCTACGAGCAGTACTTC.

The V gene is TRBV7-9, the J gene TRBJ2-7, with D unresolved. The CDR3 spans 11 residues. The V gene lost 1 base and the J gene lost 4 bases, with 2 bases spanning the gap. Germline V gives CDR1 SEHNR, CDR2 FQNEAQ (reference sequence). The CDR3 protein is CASSLEYEQYF. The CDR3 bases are TGTGCCAGCAGCTTAGAATACGAGCAGTACTTC.

The CDR3 DNA reads TGTGCCAGCAGCTTAGCGGGAGGAGGCGGGCAGCCCCAGCATTTT. Residues: CASSLAGGGGQPQHF. The genes are TRBV7-2 and TRBJ1-5; D gene unclear. Deletions cut 0 bases from V and 7 bases from J, with 13 bases between. The germline CDR1 and CDR2 sequences are SGHTA and FQGNSA. The CDR3 has 15 amino acids.

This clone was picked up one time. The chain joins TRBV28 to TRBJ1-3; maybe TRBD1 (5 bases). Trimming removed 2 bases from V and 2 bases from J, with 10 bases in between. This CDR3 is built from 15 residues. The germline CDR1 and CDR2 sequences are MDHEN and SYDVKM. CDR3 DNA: TGTGCCAGCAGTTTACCCCAGGGAGCTGGAAACACCATATATTTT. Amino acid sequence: CASSLPQGAGNTIYF.

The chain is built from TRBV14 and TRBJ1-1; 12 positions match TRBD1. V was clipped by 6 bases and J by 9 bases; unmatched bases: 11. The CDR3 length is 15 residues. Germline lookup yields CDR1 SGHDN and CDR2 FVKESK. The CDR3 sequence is CASRNSGTGGAQAFF. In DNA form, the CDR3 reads TGTGCCAGCAGAAACTCCGGGACAGGGGGCGCGCAAGCTTTCTTT.

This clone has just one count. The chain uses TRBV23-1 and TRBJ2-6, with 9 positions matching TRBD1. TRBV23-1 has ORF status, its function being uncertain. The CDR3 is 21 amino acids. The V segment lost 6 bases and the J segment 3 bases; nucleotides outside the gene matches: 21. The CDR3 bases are TGCGCCAGCAGACAACCCTCGACTCCCCGGGACAGGGATTGTGGGGCCAACGTCCTGACTTTC. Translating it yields CASRQPSTPRDRDCGANVLTF.

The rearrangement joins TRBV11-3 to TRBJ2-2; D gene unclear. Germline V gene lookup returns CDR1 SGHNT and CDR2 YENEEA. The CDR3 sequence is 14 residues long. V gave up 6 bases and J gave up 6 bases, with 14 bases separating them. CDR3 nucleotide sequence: TGTGCCAGCAGGTCCGGAATCTTGGCCGGGGAGCTGTTTTTT. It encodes CASRSGILAGELFF.

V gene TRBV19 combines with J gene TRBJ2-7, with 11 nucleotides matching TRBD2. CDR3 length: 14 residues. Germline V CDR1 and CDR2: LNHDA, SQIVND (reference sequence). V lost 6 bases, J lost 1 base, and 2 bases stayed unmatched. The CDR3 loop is CASSGTSGSYEQYF. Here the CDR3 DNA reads TGTGCCAGTAGCGGGACTAGCGGTTCCTACGAGCAGTACTTC.

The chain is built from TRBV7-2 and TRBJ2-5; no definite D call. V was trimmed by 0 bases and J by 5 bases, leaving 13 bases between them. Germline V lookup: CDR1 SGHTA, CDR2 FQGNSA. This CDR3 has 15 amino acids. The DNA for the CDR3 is TGTGCCAGCAGCTTAGCGTCTAGTTCGTATGAGACCCAGTACTTC. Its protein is CASSLASSSYETQYF.

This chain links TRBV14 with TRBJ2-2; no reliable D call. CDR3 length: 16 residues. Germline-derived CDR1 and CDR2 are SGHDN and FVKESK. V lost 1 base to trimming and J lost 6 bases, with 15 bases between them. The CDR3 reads CASSQGVRVRAGELFF. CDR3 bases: TGTGCCAGCAGCCAAGGTGTAAGGGTGAGAGCCGGGGAGCTGTTTTTT. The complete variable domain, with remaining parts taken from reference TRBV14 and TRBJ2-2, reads EAGVTQFPSHSVIEKGQTVTLRCDPISGHDNLYWYRRVMGKEIKFLLHFVKESKQDESGMPNNRFLAERTGGTYSTLKVQPAELEDSGVYFCASSQGVRVRAGELFFGEGSRLTVL.

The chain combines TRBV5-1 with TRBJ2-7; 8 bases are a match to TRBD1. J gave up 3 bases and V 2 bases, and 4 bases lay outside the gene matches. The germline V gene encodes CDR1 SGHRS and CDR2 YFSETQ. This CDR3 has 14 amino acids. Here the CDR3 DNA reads TGCGCCAGCAGCTTTTCTGGGACAGGCTACGAGCAGTACTTC. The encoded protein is CASSFSGTGYEQYF.

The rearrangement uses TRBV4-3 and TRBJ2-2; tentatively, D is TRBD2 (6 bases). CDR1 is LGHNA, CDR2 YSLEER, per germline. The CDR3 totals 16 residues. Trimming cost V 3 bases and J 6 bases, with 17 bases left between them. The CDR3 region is CASSHGLVGGPGELFF. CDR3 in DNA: TGCGCCAGCAGCCACGGTCTAGTGGGGGGTCCCGGGGAGCTGTTTTTT.

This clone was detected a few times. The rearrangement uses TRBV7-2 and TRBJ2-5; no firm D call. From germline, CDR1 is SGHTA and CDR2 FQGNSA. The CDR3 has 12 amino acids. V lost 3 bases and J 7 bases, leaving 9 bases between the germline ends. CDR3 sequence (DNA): TGTGCCAGCAGCTTTAGGTTAGCGACCCAGTACTTC. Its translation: CASSFRLATQYF.

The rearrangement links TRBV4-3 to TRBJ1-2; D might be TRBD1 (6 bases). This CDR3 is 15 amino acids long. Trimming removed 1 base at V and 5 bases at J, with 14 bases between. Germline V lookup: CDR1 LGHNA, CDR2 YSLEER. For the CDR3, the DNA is TGCGCCAGCAGCCAAGCAGGGGCCCGAGGGTATGGCTACACCTTC. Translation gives CASSQAGARGYGYTF.

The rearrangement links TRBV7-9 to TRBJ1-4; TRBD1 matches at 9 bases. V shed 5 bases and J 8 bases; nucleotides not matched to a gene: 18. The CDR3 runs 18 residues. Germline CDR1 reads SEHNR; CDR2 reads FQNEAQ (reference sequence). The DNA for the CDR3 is TGTGCCAGCAGCCACCCGAGTGGGACAGGGTTTATGGGAGAAAAACTGTTTTTT. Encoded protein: CASSHPSGTGFMGEKLFF.

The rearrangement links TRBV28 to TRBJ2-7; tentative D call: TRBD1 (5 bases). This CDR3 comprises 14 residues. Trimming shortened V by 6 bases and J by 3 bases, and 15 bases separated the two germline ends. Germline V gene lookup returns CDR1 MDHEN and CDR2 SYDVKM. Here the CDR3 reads CASSIERGRYEQYF. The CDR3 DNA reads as TGTGCCAGCAGCATAGAAAGGGGCCGCTACGAGCAGTACTTC.

The CDR3 DNA is TGCGCCAGCAGCTTCACAGGGATGGCCTACGAGCAGTACTTC. Its protein is CASSFTGMAYEQYF. The chain has TRBV5-1 and TRBJ2-7; tentative D call: TRBD1 (6 bases). V lost 2 bases and J 2 bases, leaving 11 bases between the germline ends. This CDR3 spans 14 amino acids. Germline CDR1 is SGHRS and CDR2 is YFSETQ. The entire variable domain, with the rest obtained from reference TRBV5-1 and TRBJ2-7, is as follows: KAGVTQTPRYLIKTRGQQVTLSCSPISGHRSVSWYQQTPGQGLQFLFEYFSETQRNKGNFPGRFSGRQFSNSRSEMNVSTLELGDSALYLCASSFTGMAYEQYFGPGTRLTVT.

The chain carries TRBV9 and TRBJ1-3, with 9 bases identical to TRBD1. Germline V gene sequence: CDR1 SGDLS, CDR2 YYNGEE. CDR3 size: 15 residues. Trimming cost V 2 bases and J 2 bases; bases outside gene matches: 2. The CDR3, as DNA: TGTGCCAGCAGCGTTCGACAGGGGGCTGGAAACACCATATATTTT. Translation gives CASSVRQGAGNTIYF.

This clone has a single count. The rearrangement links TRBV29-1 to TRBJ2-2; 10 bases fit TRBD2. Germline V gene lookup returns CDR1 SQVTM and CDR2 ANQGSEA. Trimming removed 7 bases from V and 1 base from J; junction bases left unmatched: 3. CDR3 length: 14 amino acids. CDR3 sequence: CSAVAGGNTGELFF. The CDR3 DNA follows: TGCAGCGCCGTAGCGGGGGGGAACACCGGGGAGCTGTTTTTT.

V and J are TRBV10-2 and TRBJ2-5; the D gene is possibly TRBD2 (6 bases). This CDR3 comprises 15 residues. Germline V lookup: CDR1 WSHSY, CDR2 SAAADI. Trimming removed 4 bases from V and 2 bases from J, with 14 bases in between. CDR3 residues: CASSGPAGTQETQYF. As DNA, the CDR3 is TGCGCCAGCAGTGGGCCAGCGGGTACACAAGAGACCCAGTACTTC.

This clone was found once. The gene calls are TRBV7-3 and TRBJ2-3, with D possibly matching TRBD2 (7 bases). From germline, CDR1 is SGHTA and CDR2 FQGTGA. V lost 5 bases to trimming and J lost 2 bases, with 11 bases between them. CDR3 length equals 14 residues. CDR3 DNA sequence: TGTGCCAGCAGCGAGGGGGGGTACACAGATACGCAGTATTTT. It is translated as CASSEGGYTDTQYF.

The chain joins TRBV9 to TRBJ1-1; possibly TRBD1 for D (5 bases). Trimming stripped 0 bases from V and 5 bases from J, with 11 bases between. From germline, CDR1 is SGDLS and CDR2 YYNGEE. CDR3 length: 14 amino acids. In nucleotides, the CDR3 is TGTGCCAGCAGCGTAGGACAGTCTAGAACTGAAGCTTTCTTT. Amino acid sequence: CASSVGQSRTEAFF.

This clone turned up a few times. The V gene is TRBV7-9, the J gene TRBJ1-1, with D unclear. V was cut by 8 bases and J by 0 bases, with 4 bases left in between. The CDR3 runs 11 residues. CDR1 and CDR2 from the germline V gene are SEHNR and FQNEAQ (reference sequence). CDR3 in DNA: TGTGCCAGCGTTTTGAACACTGAAGCTTTCTTT. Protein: CASVLNTEAFF.

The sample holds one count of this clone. CDR3 loop: CASSPNPGTGAGELFF. CDR3 nucleotides: TGTGCCAGCTCACCAAACCCCGGGACAGGGGCCGGGGAGCTGTTTTTT. The genes are TRBV18 and TRBJ2-2; 10 nucleotides agree with TRBD1. There are 16 residues in the CDR3. Germline V gene sequence: CDR1 KGHSH, CDR2 LQKENI. J gave up 6 bases and V 2 bases, and 6 bases lay outside the gene matches.

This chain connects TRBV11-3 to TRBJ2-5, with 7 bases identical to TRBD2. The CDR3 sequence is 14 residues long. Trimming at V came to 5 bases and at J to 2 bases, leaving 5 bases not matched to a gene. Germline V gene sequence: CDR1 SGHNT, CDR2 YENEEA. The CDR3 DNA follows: TGTGCCAGCAGCGTGGGACTATTACAAGAGACCCAGTACTTC. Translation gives CASSVGLLQETQYF.

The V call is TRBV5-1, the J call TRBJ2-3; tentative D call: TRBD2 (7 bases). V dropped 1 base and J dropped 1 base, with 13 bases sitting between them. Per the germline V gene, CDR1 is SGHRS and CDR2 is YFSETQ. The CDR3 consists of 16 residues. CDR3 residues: CASSLRGGVGTDTQYF. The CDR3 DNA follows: TGCGCCAGCAGCTTGAGGGGGGGCGTAGGCACAGATACGCAGTATTTT.

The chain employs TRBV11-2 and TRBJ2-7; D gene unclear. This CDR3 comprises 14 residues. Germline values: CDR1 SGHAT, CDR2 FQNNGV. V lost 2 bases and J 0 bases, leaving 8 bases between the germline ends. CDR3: CASSLTYSSYEQYF. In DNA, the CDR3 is TGTGCCAGCAGCTTAACGTACTCCTCCTACGAGCAGTACTTC.